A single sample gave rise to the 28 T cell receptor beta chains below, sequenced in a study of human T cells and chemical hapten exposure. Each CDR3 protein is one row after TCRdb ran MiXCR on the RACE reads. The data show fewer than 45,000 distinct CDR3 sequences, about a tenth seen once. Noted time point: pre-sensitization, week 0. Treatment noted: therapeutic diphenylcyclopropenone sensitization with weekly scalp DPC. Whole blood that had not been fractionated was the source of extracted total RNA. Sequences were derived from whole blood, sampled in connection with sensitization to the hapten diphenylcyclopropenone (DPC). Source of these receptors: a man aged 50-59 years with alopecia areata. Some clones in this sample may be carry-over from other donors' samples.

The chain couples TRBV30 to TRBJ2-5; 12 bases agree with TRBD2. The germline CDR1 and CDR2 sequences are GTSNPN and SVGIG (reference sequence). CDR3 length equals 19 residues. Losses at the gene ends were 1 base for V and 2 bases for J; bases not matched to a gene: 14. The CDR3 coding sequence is TGTGCCTGGAGTGGTAAACTAGCGGGAGGCCTGACCCTACAAGAGACCCAGTACTTC. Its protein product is CAWSGKLAGGLTLQETQYF.

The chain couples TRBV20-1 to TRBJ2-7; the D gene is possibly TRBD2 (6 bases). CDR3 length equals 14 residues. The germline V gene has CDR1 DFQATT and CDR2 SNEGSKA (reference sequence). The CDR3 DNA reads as TGCAGCGGAAGTTCCGGGACTTTGCTTTACGAGCAGTACTTC. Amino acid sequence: CSGSSGTLLYEQYF.

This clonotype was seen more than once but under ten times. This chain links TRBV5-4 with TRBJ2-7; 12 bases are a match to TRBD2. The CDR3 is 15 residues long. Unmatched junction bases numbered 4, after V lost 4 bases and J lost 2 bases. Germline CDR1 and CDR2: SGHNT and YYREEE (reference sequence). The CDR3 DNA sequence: TGTGCCAGCAGCCAGGGACTAGCGGGCCCCTACGAGCAGTACTTC. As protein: CASSQGLAGPYEQYF. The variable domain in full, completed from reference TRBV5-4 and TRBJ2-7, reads ETGVTQSPTHLIKTRGQQVTLRCSSQSGHNTVSWYQQALGQGPQFIFQYYREEENGRGNFPPRFSGLQFPNYSSELNVNALELDDSALYLCASSQGLAGPYEQYFGPGTRLTVT.

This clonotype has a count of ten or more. The CDR3 here is CASSLAKTRGYNEQFF. The CDR3 DNA follows: TGCGCCAGCAGCTTGGCCAAGACCCGGGGATACAATGAGCAGTTCTTC. The rearrangement uses TRBV5-1 and TRBJ2-1; D is perhaps TRBD2 (5 bases). The CDR3 spans 16 residues. The V gene lost 0 bases and the J gene lost 4 bases, with 14 bases spanning the gap. Germline lookup yields CDR1 SGHRS and CDR2 YFSETQ.

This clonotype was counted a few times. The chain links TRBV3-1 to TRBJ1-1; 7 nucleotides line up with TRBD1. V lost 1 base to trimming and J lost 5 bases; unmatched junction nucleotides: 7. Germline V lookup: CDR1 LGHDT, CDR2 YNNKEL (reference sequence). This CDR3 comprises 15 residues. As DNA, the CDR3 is TGTGCCAGCAGCCAAGGACAGGGAAGTGGGACTGAAGCTTTCTTT. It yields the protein CASSQGQGSGTEAFF.

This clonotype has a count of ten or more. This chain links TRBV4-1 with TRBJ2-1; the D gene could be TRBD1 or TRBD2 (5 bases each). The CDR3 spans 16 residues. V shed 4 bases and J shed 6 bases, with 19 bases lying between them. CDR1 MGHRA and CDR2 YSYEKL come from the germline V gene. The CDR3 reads CASSPYFQGRPNEQFF. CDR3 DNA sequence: TGCGCCAGCAGCCCTTACTTCCAGGGACGTCCCAATGAGCAGTTCTTC.

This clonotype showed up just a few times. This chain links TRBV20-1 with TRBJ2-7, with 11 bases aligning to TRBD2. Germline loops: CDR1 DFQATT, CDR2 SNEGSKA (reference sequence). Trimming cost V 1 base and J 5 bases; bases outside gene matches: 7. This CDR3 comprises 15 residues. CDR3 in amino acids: CSARGKLAGAHEQYF. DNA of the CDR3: TGCAGTGCTAGAGGAAAACTAGCGGGAGCCCACGAGCAGTACTTC.

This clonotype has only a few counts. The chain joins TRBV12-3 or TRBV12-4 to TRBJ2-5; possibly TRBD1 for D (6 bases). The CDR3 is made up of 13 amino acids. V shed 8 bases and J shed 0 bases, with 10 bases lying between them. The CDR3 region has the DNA TGTGCCAGCCGTAGACAGGACCAAGAGACCCAGTACTTC. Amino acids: CASRRQDQETQYF.

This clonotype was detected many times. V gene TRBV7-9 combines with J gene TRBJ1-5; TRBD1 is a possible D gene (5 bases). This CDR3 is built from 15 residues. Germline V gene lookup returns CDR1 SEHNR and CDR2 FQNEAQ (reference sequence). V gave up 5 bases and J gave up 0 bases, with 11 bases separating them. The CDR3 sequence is CASSPTDSSNQPQHF. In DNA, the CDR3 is TGTGCCAGCAGCCCCACCGACAGTAGCAATCAGCCCCAGCATTTT.

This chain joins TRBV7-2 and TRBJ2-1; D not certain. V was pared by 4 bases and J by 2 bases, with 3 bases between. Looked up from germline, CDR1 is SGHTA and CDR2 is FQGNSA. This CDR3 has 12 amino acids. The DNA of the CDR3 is TGTGCCAGCAGCTACACCTACAATGAGCAGTTCTTC. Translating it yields CASSYTYNEQFF.

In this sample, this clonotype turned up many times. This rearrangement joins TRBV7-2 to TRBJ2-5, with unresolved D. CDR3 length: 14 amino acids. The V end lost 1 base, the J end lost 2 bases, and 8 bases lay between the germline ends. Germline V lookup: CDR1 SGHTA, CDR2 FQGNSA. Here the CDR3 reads CASSLDGWQETQYF. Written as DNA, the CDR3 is TGTGCCAGCAGCTTAGATGGCTGGCAAGAGACCCAGTACTTC.

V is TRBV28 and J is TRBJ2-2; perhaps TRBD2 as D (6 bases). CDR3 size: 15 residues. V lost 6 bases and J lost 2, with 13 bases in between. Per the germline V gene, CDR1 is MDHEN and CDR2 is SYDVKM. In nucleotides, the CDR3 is TGTGCCAGCAGCCCCGGAGGGATAAACACCGGGGAGCTGTTTTTT. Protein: CASSPGGINTGELFF.

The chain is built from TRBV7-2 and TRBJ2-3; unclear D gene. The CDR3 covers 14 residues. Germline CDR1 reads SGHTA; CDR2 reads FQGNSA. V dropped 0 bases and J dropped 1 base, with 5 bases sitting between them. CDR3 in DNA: TGTGCCAGCAGCTTAGCTGAAGGCACAGATACGCAGTATTTT. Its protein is CASSLAEGTDTQYF.

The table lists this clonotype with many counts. CDR3 sequence reads: CATSGGGNQPQHF. The CDR3 region has the DNA TGTGCCACCAGTGGCGGGGGCAATCAGCCCCAGCATTTT. The chain employs TRBV24-1 and TRBJ1-5; D is undetermined. Germline assignment: CDR1 KGHDR and CDR2 SFDVKD. CDR3 length equals 13 residues. V lost 5 bases and J lost 2, with 6 bases in between.

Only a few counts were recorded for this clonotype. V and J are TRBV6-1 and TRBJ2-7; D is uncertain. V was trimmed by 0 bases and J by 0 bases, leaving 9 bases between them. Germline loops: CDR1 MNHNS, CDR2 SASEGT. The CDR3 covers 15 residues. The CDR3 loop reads CASSEAVRGSYEQYF. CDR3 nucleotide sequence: TGTGCCAGCAGTGAAGCGGTCCGCGGCTCCTACGAGCAGTACTTC.

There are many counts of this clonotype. Written as DNA, the CDR3 is TGTGCCAGCAGCTCAGACAGGGCGGGGACCGGGGAGCTGTTTTTT. The encoded protein is CASSSDRAGTGELFF. This chain uses TRBV7-3 with TRBJ2-2; maybe TRBD1 (7 bases). The CDR3 covers 15 residues. The germline V gene encodes CDR1 SGHTA and CDR2 FQGTGA. Between the trimmed V and J ends, which lost 4 bases and 5 bases, there was a span of 14 bases.

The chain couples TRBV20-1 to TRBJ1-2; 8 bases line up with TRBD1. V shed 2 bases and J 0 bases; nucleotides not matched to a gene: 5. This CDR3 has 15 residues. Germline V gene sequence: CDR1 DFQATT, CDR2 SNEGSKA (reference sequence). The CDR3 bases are TGCAGTGCTAGACCTCGACAGGGGCCTAACTATGGCTACACCTTC. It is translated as CSARPRQGPNYGYTF.

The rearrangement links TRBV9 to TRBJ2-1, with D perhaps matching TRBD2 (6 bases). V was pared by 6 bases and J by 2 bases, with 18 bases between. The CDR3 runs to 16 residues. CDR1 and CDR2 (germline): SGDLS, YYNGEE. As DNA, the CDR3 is TGTGCCAGCACCATTCCGCGGGGCGGACCCTACAATGAGCAGTTCTTC. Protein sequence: CASTIPRGGPYNEQFF. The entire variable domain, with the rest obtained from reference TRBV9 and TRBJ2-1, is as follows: DSGVTQTPKHLITATGQRVTLRCSPRSGDLSVYWYQQSLDQGLQFLIQYYNGEERAKGNILERFSAQQFPDLHSELNLSSLELGDSALYFCASTIPRGGPYNEQFFGPGTRLTVL.

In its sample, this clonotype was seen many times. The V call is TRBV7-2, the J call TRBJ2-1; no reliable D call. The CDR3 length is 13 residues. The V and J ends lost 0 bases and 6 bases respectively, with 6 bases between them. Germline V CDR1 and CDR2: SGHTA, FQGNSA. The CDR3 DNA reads TGTGCCAGCAGCTTAGCGGGTGGCAATGAGCAGTTCTTC. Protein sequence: CASSLAGGNEQFF.

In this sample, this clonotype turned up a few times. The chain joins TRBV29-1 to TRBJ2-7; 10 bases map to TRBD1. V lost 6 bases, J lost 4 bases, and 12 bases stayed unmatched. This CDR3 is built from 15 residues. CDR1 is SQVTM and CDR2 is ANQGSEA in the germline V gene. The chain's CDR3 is CSVTSGTGAGYEQYF. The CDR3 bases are TGCAGCGTGACATCCGGGACAGGGGCGGGTTACGAGCAGTACTTC.

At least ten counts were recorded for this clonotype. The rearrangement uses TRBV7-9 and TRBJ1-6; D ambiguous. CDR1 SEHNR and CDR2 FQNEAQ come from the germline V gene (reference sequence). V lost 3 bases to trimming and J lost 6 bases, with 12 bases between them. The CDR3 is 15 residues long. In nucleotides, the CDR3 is TGTGCCAGCAGCTTGCTGCCAGCCCGTAATTCACCCCTCCACTTT. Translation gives CASSLLPARNSPLHF.

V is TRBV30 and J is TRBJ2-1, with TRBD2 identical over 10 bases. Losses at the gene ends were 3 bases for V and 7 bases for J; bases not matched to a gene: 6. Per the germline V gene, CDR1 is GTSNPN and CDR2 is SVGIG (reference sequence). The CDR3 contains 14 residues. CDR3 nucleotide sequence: TGTGCCTGGAGGCCTAGCGGGAGCCGGAATGAGCAGTTCTTC. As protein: CAWRPSGSRNEQFF.

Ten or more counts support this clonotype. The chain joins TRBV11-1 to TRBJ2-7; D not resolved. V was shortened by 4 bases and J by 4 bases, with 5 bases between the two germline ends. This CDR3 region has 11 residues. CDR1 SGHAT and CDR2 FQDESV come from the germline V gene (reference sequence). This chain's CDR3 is CASSYGYEQYF. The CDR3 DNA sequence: TGTGCCAGCAGCTATGGGTACGAGCAGTACTTC.

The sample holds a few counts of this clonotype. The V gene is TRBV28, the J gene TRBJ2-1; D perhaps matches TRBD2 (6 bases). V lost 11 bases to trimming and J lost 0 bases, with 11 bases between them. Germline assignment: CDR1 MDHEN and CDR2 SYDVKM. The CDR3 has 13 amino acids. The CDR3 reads CACGAPSYNEQFF. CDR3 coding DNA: TGTGCCTGCGGGGCGCCCTCCTACAATGAGCAGTTCTTC.

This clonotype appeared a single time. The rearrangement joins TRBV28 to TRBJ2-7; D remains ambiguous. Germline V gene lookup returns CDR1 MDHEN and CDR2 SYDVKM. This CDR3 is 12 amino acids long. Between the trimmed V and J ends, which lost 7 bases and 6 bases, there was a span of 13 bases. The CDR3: CASKPNSLEQYF. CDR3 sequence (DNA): TGTGCCAGCAAGCCAAACTCGCTCGAGCAGTACTTC.

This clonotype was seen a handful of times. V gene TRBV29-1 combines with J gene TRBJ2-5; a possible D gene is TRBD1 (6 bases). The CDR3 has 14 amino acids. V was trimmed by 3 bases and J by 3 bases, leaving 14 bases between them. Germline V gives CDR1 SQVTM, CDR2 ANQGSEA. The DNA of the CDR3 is TGCAGCGTTGAGCAGACAGGTGGGAAAGAGACCCAGTACTTC. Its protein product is CSVEQTGGKETQYF.

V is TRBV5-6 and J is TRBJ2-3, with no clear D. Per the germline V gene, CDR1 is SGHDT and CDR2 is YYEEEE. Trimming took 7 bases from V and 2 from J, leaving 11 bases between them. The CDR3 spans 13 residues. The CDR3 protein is CASGPSYTDTQYF. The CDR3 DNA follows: TGTGCCAGCGGACCCTCCTACACAGATACGCAGTATTTT.

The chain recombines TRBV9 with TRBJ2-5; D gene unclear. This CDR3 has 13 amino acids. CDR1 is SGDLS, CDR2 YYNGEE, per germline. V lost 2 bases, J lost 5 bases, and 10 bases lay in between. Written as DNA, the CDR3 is TGTGCCAGCAGCGTTACCCCCACGGAGACCCAGTACTTC. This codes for CASSVTPTETQYF.